The entry that follows covers one T cell receptor (beta chain) sequence. The antigen remains unidentified. TCRdb's copy holds only in-frame clones and misses some; the assay was immunoSEQ multiplex PCR. The sample shows 250,000 to 350,000 clones, 76% of them seen only once. This sample is part of a study of cytotoxic CD8 clonotypes in ibrutinib-treated CLL. Study information: Of a cohort that held around 11 relapsed/refractory and around 16 treatment-naive patients, roughly 18 were IGHV unmutated. On average, each sample had roughly 260,000 productive templates and 96,000 or so productive rearrangements. Study-level results: Shared public clonotypes were rare, and on treatment they either got smaller or stayed the same.

The length of the CDR3 is 14 residues. Trimming pared 7 bases from V and 5 bases from J, leaving 18 bases between. CDR1 is SGDLS and CDR2 is YYNGEE in the germline V gene. The origin of this receptor is a human donor with chronic lymphocytic leukemia. The rearrangement links TRBV9 to TRBJ1-1; D may be TRBD1 (5 bases). Material: PBMCs, obtained at disease progression, from a patient treated with ibrutinib. The CDR3 DNA reads as TGTGCCAGCTCATTTTGGGGGACGGGAACTGAAGCTTTCTTT. It encodes CASSFWGTGTEAFF.